The following is a T cell receptor beta chain sequence with its context. This sample is part of a study of blood T cell repertoires in COVID-19. As for the study in general: Acute and convalescent COVID-19 samples came from the United States, Italy and Spain. Sources were T cells, B-cell-depleted T cells, or PBMCs; the material itself was cDNA or gDNA.

The CDR3 covers 11 residues. V was clipped by 5 bases and J by 3 bases, with 5 bases between them. In germline, CDR1 is DFQATT, CDR2 SNEGSKA (reference sequence). The data were produced by immunoSEQ multiplex PCR, yet TCRdb's version contains in-frame clones alone and is incomplete. The sample consists of more than 110,000 clones, about 86% of them appearing once. The sample consisted of peripheral blood. The clonotype originates from a woman between 40 and 50 years old with acute or convalescent COVID-19. The chain uses TRBV20-1 and TRBJ1-3; D ambiguous. The CDR3 nucleotides read TGCAGTGCTTTACATGGAAACACCATATATTTT. Translating gives CSALHGNTIYF.